This is a list of T cell receptor beta chains from one sample in a study of long-term antiretroviral therapy in people with HIV. Assay: immunoSEQ multiplex PCR; the TCRdb copy retains only in-frame clones and omits some. This sample has approximately 24,000 clones, with over 85% found just once. The sequences come from unsorted PBMCs, collected about 4.9 years after starting antiretroviral therapy. The origin of the receptors is a woman aged 45 to 65 with HIV. The CDR3 runs from the conserved cysteine through the conserved F or W. A D gene is named only where the DNA matches it firmly. The size field is filled for only some rows; it gives once, few, many or a size class.

J gene,clone size,D gene,V gene,CDR3 DNA,CDR3 protein
TRBJ2-7,.,TRBD2,TRBV9,TGTGCCAGCAGCCCCGACGGGGGGAGCTCCTACGAGCAGTACTTC,CASSPDGGSSYEQYF
TRBJ1-1,.,TRBD1,TRBV27,TGTGCCAGCAGCTCACTCGGGACAGGGGGTTGGACTGAAGCTTTCTTT,CASSSLGTGGWTEAFF
TRBJ1-6,.,.,TRBV6-5,TGTGCCAGCAGTTACTACAGGGCTGGTTCACCCCTCCACTTT,CASSYYRAGSPLHF
TRBJ1-2,.,.,TRBV6-6,TGTGCCAGCAGCGAGAAGAACTATGGCTACACCTTC,CASSEKNYGYTF
TRBJ2-7,.,TRBD2,TRBV13,TGTGCCAGCAGCTTAGGCGGGAGGGACGAGCAGTACTTC,CASSLGGRDEQYF
TRBJ2-3,.,.,TRBV7-5,TGTGTCAGAAGCTTAGAGGGCACCGCCCCCGTTACGCAGTATTTT,CVRSLEGTAPVTQYF
TRBJ2-5,.,.,TRBV27,TGTGCCAGCAGTTCGACTAGTTTCTCGACCCAGTACTTC,CASSSTSFSTQYF
TRBJ2-1,.,TRBD2,TRBV7-8,TGTGCCAGCAGCTATGGGACTAGCGGGAGGAATGAGCAGTTCTTC,CASSYGTSGRNEQFF
TRBJ2-3,.,TRBD2,TRBV4-2,TGTGCCAGCAGCCAAGAGGCTAGCGGGAGTGGCACAGATACGCAGTATTTT,CASSQEASGSGTDTQYF
TRBJ1-2,.,.,TRBV19,TGTGCCAGCCAGATTCAGGGCCCCTACGGTGGAGGCTACACCTTC,CASQIQGPYGGGYTF
TRBJ2-1,.,TRBD2,TRBV7-8,TGTGCCAGCAGCAATAGCGGGAGGGTCCGGGGTGAGCAGTTCTTC,CASSNSGRVRGEQFF
TRBJ2-2,.,.,TRBV29-1,TGCAGCGTTGTTGGCACCGGGGAGCTGTTTTTT,CSVVGTGELFF
TRBJ2-1,.,TRBD2,TRBV9,TGTGCCAGCAGCGTAGCTCAAGGACTAGCGCTCAATGAGCAGTTCTTC,CASSVAQGLALNEQFF
TRBJ1-1,.,.,TRBV15,TGTGCCACCAGCCAGGTGCCAGTCACTGAAGCTTTCTTT,CATSQVPVTEAFF
TRBJ2-7,.,.,TRBV9,TGTGCCAGCAGCGCCCGTGGACAGAACTCCGAGCAGTACTTC,CASSARGQNSEQYF
TRBJ2-1,.,.,TRBV27,TGTGCCAGCAGTTTACTTTCGTTAGCGGCTAGCTCCTACAATGAGCAGTTCTTC,CASSLLSLAASSYNEQFF
TRBJ2-3,once,TRBD1,TRBV2,TGTGCCAGCAGTGTCAGGACAGGAGGCACAGATACGCAGTATTTT,CASSVRTGGTDTQYF
TRBJ2-7,.,TRBD1,TRBV7-6,TGTGCCAGCAGCTTAGGGGGCGGGACAGGGGGCCACGAGCAGTACTTC,CASSLGGGTGGHEQYF
TRBJ2-7,.,TRBD1,TRBV6-6,TGTGCCAGCACCCGGGACAGCCGCTACGAGCAGTACTTC,CASTRDSRYEQYF
TRBJ2-7,.,TRBD2,TRBV16,TGTGCCAGCAGCCAAGGGGGGGTAGGAGCCCCCTACGAGCAGTACTTC,CASSQGGVGAPYEQYF